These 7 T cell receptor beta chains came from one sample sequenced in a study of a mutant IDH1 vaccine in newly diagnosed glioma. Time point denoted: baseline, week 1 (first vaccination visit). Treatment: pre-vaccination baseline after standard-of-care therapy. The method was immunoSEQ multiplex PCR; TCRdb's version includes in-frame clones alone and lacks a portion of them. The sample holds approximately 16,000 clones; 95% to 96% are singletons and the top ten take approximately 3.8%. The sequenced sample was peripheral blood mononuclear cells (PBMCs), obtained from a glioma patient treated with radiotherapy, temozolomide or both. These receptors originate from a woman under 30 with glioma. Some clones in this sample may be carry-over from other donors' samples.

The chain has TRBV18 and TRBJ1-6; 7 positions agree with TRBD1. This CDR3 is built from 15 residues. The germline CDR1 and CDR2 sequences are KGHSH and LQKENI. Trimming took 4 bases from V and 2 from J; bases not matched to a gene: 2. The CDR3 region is CASSRQGTYNSPLHF. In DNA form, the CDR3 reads TGTGCCAGCTCACGACAGGGAACCTATAATTCACCCCTCCACTTT.

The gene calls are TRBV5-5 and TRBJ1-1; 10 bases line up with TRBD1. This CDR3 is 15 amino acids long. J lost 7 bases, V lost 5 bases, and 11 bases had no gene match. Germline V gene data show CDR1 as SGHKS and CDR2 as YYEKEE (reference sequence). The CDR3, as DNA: TGTGCCAGCAGGACGACAGGGGGCGCGGGGATTGAAGCTTTCTTT. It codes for CASRTTGGAGIEAFF.

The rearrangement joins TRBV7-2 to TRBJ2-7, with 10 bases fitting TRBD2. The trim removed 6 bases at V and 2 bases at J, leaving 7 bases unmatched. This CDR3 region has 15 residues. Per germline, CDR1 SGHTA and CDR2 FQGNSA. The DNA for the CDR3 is TGTGCCAGCAGGGAAGGACTAGCGGCTACCTACGAGCAGTACTTC. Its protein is CASREGLAATYEQYF.

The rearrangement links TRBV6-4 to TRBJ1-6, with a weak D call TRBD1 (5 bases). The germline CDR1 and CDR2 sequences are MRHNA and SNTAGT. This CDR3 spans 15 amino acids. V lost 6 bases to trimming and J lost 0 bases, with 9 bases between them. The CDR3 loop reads CASRAGSSYNSPLHF. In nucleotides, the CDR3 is TGTGCCAGCAGGGCAGGGAGCTCCTATAATTCACCCCTCCACTTT.

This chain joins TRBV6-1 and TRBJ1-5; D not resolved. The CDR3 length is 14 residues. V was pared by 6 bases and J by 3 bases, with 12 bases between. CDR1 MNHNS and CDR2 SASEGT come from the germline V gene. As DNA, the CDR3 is TGTGCCAGCAGGGGCCCCGACACCAATCAGCCCCAGCATTTT. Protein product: CASRGPDTNQPQHF.

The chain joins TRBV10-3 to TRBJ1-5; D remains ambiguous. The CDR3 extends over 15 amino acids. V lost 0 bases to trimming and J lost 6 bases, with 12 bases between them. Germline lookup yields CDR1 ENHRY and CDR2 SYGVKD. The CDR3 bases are TGTGCCATCAGTGAGTCGAGGGTGGCGGGTCAGCCCCAGCATTTT. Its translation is CAISESRVAGQPQHF.

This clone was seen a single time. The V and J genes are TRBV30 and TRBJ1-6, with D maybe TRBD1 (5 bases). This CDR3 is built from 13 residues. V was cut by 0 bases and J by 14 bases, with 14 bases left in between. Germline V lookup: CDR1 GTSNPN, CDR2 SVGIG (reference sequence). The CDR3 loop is CAWSVQFGDSLHF. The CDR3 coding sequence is TGTGCCTGGAGTGTACAATTCGGGGACTCCCTCCACTTT.